This T cell receptor beta chain originates from a study of T cells in Graves' hyperthyroidism and ophthalmopathy. RNA transcripts yielded amplified TCR beta CDR3 regions. First-round RT-PCR targeting the TCR CDR3 was performed with the HTBI primer set. TCRdb recomputed calls from the multiplex PCR reads with MiXCR, one row per CDR3 protein. The sample has 400,000 to 600,000 distinct CDR3 sequences, 20% to 25% seen once. A word on this clonotype: This may be a read error, as it is one base from a much larger clone.

Stable hyperthyroidism: no ophthalmopathy progression over 18 months of follow-up. Investigators excluded patients with uncontrolled infection, other autoimmune disease, pregnancy or lactation. Diagnosing involved the use of clinical symptoms, serum thyroxine and TRAb, thyroid ultrasound and orbital computed tomography. CDR1 and CDR2 (germline): GTSNPN, SVGIG (reference sequence). The CDR3 spans 15 residues. The chain links TRBV30 to TRBJ1-1; no clear D gene. The TCR sequence derives from a man aged 18 to 29 with Graves' hyperthyroidism. Sequenced: blood. The CDR3 loop reads CAWAIASGENTEACF. CDR3 nucleotides: TGTGCCTGGGCTATTGCGTCTGGAGAGAACACTGAAGCTTGCTTT.